One and the same sample provided the 22 T cell receptor beta chains below, sequenced in a study of OX40 agonist ivuxolimab in advanced cancers. The table came from immunoSEQ multiplex PCR; TCRdb's copy has only in-frame clones and leaves some out. The sample records approximately 120,000 clones, approximately 90% being singletons. The sample consisted of CD4+ or CD8+ T cells sorted from blood, taken in a trial of the OX40 agonist ivuxolimab. These receptors all come from an adult with an advanced solid tumor such as melanoma, head and neck, liver or kidney cancer.

The chain is built from TRBV5-1 and TRBJ1-3; possibly TRBD1 for D (6 bases). The CDR3 extends over 15 amino acids. V was cut by 3 bases and J by 0 bases, with 10 bases left in between. Per the germline V gene, CDR1 is SGHRS and CDR2 is YFSETQ. In DNA form, the CDR3 reads TGCGCCAGCAGCTCCGGACAGAACTCTGGAAACACCATATATTTT. Translation: CASSSGQNSGNTIYF.

J is TRBJ1-2 and V is TRBV7-9; D is unclear. CDR3 length: 16 residues. Germline V CDR1 and CDR2: SEHNR, FQNEAQ (reference sequence). Trimming pared 6 bases from V and 8 bases from J, leaving 25 bases between. The CDR3 loop is CASSPHNRRETGGYTF. DNA for the CDR3: TGTGCCAGCAGTCCACATAATCGGAGGGAAACGGGCGGCTACACCTTC.

The rearrangement links TRBV11-2 to TRBJ1-2; a possible D gene is TRBD1 (5 bases). The germline CDR1 and CDR2 sequences are SGHAT and FQNNGV. Between the trimmed V and J ends, which lost 2 bases and 6 bases, there was a span of 10 bases. The CDR3 covers 13 residues. The CDR3 DNA is TGTGCCAGCAGCTTAAGCGGGGCTGATGGCTACACCTTC. Translated, it gives CASSLSGADGYTF.

This clone was picked up one time. The V and J genes are TRBV18 and TRBJ2-3; 8 bases line up with TRBD1. CDR3 length: 15 residues. The J segment lost 6 bases and the V segment lost 3 bases, leaving 8 bases of the junction unmatched. Germline values: CDR1 KGHSH, CDR2 LQKENI. The CDR3: CASSPTTGEWDTQYF. In nucleotides, the CDR3 is TGTGCCAGCTCACCGACGACAGGGGAGTGGGATACGCAGTATTTT.

This chain uses TRBV7-6 with TRBJ1-1; the match to TRBD1 covers 7 bases. CDR1 SGHVS and CDR2 FNYEAQ come from the germline V gene. With V trimmed by 6 bases and J by 0 bases, 10 bases remained unmatched. The CDR3 covers 16 residues. CDR3 region: CASRDLKTGMNTEAFF. CDR3 in DNA: TGTGCCAGCAGGGATTTAAAGACAGGGATGAACACTGAAGCTTTCTTT.

V and J are TRBV4-1 and TRBJ1-3, with 7 bases that match TRBD1. The germline V gene encodes CDR1 MGHRA and CDR2 YSYEKL. This CDR3 contains 17 residues. V lost 1 base and J lost 1; bases outside the gene matches: 7. The CDR3 DNA reads as TGCGCCAGCAGCCAAGCGGGAAGGACAGGATCTGGAAACACCATATATTTT. Encoded protein: CASSQAGRTGSGNTIYF.

The gene calls are TRBV25-1 and TRBJ2-5, with 9 positions matching TRBD1. Germline V gene sequence: CDR1 MGHDK, CDR2 SYGVNS. The CDR3 has 15 amino acids. With 6 bases clipped from V and 7 bases from J, the junction kept 12 bases outside the gene matches. The CDR3, as DNA: TGTGCCAGCAGGCCTACACAGGGGGCGTGGGGGACCCAGTACTTC. Translated: CASRPTQGAWGTQYF.

This clone occurred once. The V and J genes are TRBV19 and TRBJ1-5; D gene uncertain. Between the trimmed V and J ends, which lost 10 bases and 4 bases, there was a span of 20 bases. Per the germline V gene, CDR1 is LNHDA and CDR2 is SQIVND (reference sequence). The CDR3 is made up of 15 amino acids. The CDR3 region has the DNA TGTGCCATTTCAGAGCATCAAGGGCGGAATCAGCCCCAGCATTTT. Amino acid sequence: CAISEHQGRNQPQHF.

This clone appeared a single time. The J gene is TRBJ2-1, the V gene TRBV7-3; TRBD2 agrees at 8 bases. CDR3 length equals 15 residues. With V trimmed by 2 bases and J by 3 bases, 3 bases remained unmatched. The V gene's germline CDR1 is SGHTA and CDR2 FQGTGA. CDR3 sequence: CASSLVSGDYNEQFF. Here the CDR3 DNA reads TGTGCCAGCAGCTTAGTTAGCGGGGACTACAATGAGCAGTTCTTC.

The CDR3 sequence is CASSLEFGAFNYNEQFF. The CDR3 bases are TGTGCCAGCAGCTTAGAATTTGGGGCCTTCAATTACAATGAGCAGTTCTTC. The chain uses TRBV7-2 and TRBJ2-1; a weak D match, TRBD1 (5 bases). CDR1 is SGHTA, CDR2 FQGNSA, per germline. Deletions cut 1 base from V and 4 bases from J, with 17 bases between. CDR3 length equals 17 residues.

The gene calls are TRBV19 and TRBJ1-2, with D hard to call. Deletions cut 3 bases from V and 4 bases from J, with 18 bases between. This CDR3 has 16 amino acids. The germline gives CDR1 LNHDA, CDR2 SQIVND (reference sequence). The CDR3 sequence: CASSIASQGTSYGYTF. DNA of the CDR3: TGTGCCAGTAGTATCGCCTCACAAGGTACTTCCTATGGCTACACCTTC. The complete variable domain, with remaining parts taken from reference TRBV19 and TRBJ1-2, reads DGGITQSPKYLFRKEGQNVTLSCEQNLNHDAMYWYRQDPGQGLRLIYYSQIVNDFQKGDIAEGYSVSREKKESFPLTVTSAQKNPTAFYLCASSIASQGTSYGYTFGSGTRLTVV.

V gene TRBV7-9 combines with J gene TRBJ2-1; the D is unclear. Trimming removed 2 bases at V and 8 bases at J, with 7 bases between. Germline CDR1 and CDR2: SEHNR and FQNEAQ (reference sequence). The CDR3 consists of 12 residues. The CDR3 bases are TGTGCCAGCAGCTTACCGAACGATGAGCAGTTCTTC. Translating it yields CASSLPNDEQFF.

This chain uses TRBV18 with TRBJ1-1; D might be TRBD1 (6 bases). The CDR3 is 12 amino acids. V was shortened by 6 bases and J by 7 bases, with 12 bases between the two germline ends. Germline assignment: CDR1 KGHSH and CDR2 LQKENI. For the CDR3, the DNA is TGTGCCAGCTCCCGGGGGGACAATGAAGCTTTCTTT. This gives the protein CASSRGDNEAFF. The entire variable domain, with the rest obtained from reference TRBV18 and TRBJ1-1, is as follows: NAGVMQNPRHLVRRRGQEARLRCSPMKGHSHVYWYRQLPEEGLKFMVYLQKENIIDESGMPKERFSAEFPKEGPSILRIQQVVRGDSAAYFCASSRGDNEAFFGQGTRLTVV.

V gene TRBV2 combines with J gene TRBJ2-5; 8 positions match TRBD2. From germline, CDR1 is SNHLY and CDR2 FYNNEI. The CDR3 consists of 15 residues. The J segment lost 11 bases and the V segment lost 0 bases, leaving 11 bases of the junction unmatched. The CDR3 DNA is TGTGCCAGCAGTGAAGCCATTGCGGGAGGTACCGCGCAGTACTTC. It specifies CASSEAIAGGTAQYF.

This clone was seen a single time. The V and J genes are TRBV6-6 and TRBJ2-3; D is undetermined. Trimming shortened V by 2 bases and J by 6 bases, and 9 bases separated the two germline ends. This CDR3 has 13 amino acids. Germline V gives CDR1 MNHNY, CDR2 SVGAGI (reference sequence). The CDR3 bases are TGTGCCAGCAGTTACGGTCAGCAGGATACGCAGTATTTT. Its translation: CASSYGQQDTQYF.

The genes are TRBV30 and TRBJ2-5; a possible D gene is TRBD2 (5 bases). Deletions cut 3 bases from V and 7 bases from J, with 21 bases between. Germline V gives CDR1 GTSNPN, CDR2 SVGIG (reference sequence). This CDR3 has 15 amino acids. The CDR3 region is CAWSQTVGQGGTQYF. The DNA for the CDR3 is TGTGCCTGGAGCCAAACGGTGGGCCAAGGAGGGACCCAGTACTTC.

The chain combines TRBV6-6 with TRBJ2-5; a weak D match, TRBD1 (6 bases). Germline V CDR1 and CDR2: MNHNY, SVGAGI (reference sequence). V was cut by 6 bases and J by 5 bases, with 22 bases left in between. This CDR3 is 16 amino acids long. The CDR3 reads CASRSGQTSVFETQYF. The CDR3 region has the DNA TGTGCCAGCAGGTCGGGACAAACCTCCGTTTTTGAGACCCAGTACTTC.

V is TRBV6-6 and J is TRBJ1-2, with a tentative D call TRBD1 (5 bases). The V end lost 2 bases, the J end lost 4 bases, and 11 bases lay between the germline ends. There are 14 residues in the CDR3. From germline, CDR1 is MNHNY and CDR2 SVGAGI (reference sequence). CDR3 sequence: CASSYDRRAYGYTF. For the CDR3, the DNA is TGTGCCAGCAGTTACGATCGCAGGGCCTATGGCTACACCTTC.

The CDR3 loop reads CASSFYGERGVGTDTQYF. As DNA, the CDR3 is TGTGCCAGCAGCTTCTACGGGGAAAGAGGGGTTGGCACAGATACGCAGTATTTT. The chain links TRBV7-3 to TRBJ2-3; D could derive from TRBD1 or TRBD2 (5 bases each). The CDR3 covers 18 residues. Germline V gives CDR1 SGHTA, CDR2 FQGTGA. V lost 3 bases, J lost 1 base, and 20 bases lay in between.

The V and J genes are TRBV5-4 and TRBJ2-3; D uncertain. V shed 0 bases and J shed 0 bases, with 8 bases lying between them. The CDR3 is 15 residues long. Germline values: CDR1 SGHNT, CDR2 YYREEE (reference sequence). DNA of the CDR3: TGTGCCAGCAGCTTGGGTAGCACCAGCACAGATACGCAGTATTTT. It specifies CASSLGSTSTDTQYF.

This clone has only one observation. The chain has TRBV11-3 and TRBJ2-3; 7 nucleotides match TRBD1. This CDR3 has 14 residues. CDR1 and CDR2 from the germline V gene are SGHNT and YENEEA. Trimming removed 1 base from V and 4 bases from J; junction bases left unmatched: 2. CDR3 sequence (DNA): TGTGCCAGCAGCTTAGGACAGGGCGCAGATACGCAGTATTTT. As protein: CASSLGQGADTQYF.

This CDR3 is CASRLSDTQVNTEAFF. CDR3 nucleotide sequence: TGTGCCAGCAGACTTTCCGACACCCAGGTGAACACTGAAGCTTTCTTT. This sequence joins TRBV7-6 and TRBJ1-1, with unresolved D. V was clipped by 6 bases and J by 0 bases, with 17 bases between them. This CDR3 comprises 16 residues. Germline loops: CDR1 SGHVS, CDR2 FNYEAQ. Supplemented by reference TRBV7-6 and TRBJ1-1, the full variable domain reads GAGVSQSPRYKVTKRGQDVALRCDPISGHVSLYWYRQALGQGPEFLTYFNYEAQQDKSGLPNDRFSAERPEGSISTLTIQRTEQRDSAMYRCASRLSDTQVNTEAFFGQGTRLTVV.